The rows below give T cell receptor beta chains drawn from one sample of a study of a mutant IDH1 vaccine in newly diagnosed glioma. The table came from immunoSEQ multiplex PCR; TCRdb's copy has only in-frame clones and leaves some out. Of over 45,000 clones listed, 70% to 85% were seen once; the top ten hold around 5%. These receptors' targets are unknown. The source was PBMCs, collected from a glioma patient whose treatment included an IDH1 peptide vaccine. The source of these receptors is a man between 45 and 60 years old with glioma. CDR3s include the opening cysteine and the closing phenylalanine or tryptophan. A D gene is named only where the DNA matches it firmly. Not all rows give a size; the values are once, few, many and, for expanded clones, a class.

v_call	clone_size	d_call	j_call	cdr3_nt	cdr3_aa
TRBV5-4	-	-	TRBJ2-2	TGTGCCAGCAGCTTGGAAAAACGGGACCCCGGGGAGCTGTTTTTT	CASSLEKRDPGELFF
TRBV7-8	-	-	TRBJ1-1	TGTGCCAGCATCTCGAGTAGGGCTTTAAACACTGAAGCTTTCTTT	CASISSRALNTEAFF
TRBV30	few	-	TRBJ1-1	TGTGCCTGGAGTGTACTAGGCAAGAACACTGAAGCTTTCTTT	CAWSVLGKNTEAFF
TRBV5-5	-	-	TRBJ1-5	TGTGCCAGCAGCTTGAACGGGGATGGGCCCCAGCATTTT	CASSLNGDGPQHF
TRBV7-9	-	-	TRBJ1-1	TGTGCCAGCAGCCCATGGGAGAACACTGAAGCTTTCTTT	CASSPWENTEAFF
TRBV10-3	-	TRBD1	TRBJ2-7	TGTGCCATCAGAGGGACAGGGACCTCCTACGAGCAGTACTTC	CAIRGTGTSYEQYF
TRBV2	-	-	TRBJ2-3	TGTGCCAGCAGTACCCGATTAGAAGATACGCAGTATTTT	CASSTRLEDTQYF
TRBV27	few	TRBD2	TRBJ2-5	TGTGCCAGCAGTTTAGGACCCGGGGGGGACCAGTACTTC	CASSLGPGGDQYF
TRBV5-4	-	TRBD2	TRBJ2-1	TGTGCCAGCAACCCTGGGACTAGCGGGGGATACAATGAGCAGTTCTTC	CASNPGTSGGYNEQFF
TRBV5-6	-	-	TRBJ2-5	TGTGCCAGCACCCGTCGTACTAGGGACGAGACCCAGTACTTC	CASTRRTRDETQYF
TRBV2	-	TRBD1	TRBJ2-7	TGTGCCAGCAGTTTGACAGGGATCGACGAGCAGTACTTC	CASSLTGIDEQYF
TRBV4-1	-	-	TRBJ2-3	TGCGCCAGCAGCCAATCACAGGTAGATACGCAGTATTTT	CASSQSQVDTQYF
TRBV27	few	TRBD2	TRBJ2-7	TGTGCCAGCAGTCCACCGGGACTAGCGGGGGCCTACGAGCAGTACTTC	CASSPPGLAGAYEQYF
TRBV30	-	TRBD1	TRBJ2-7	TGTGCCTGGAGATTACCACCAGAGACAGGGACCCCCTACGAGCAGTACTTC	CAWRLPPETGTPYEQYF
TRBV2	-	TRBD1	TRBJ2-7	TGTGCCAGCAGTTGGGACAGGGTATCCTACGAGCAGTACTTC	CASSWDRVSYEQYF
TRBV5-1	-	TRBD1	TRBJ1-2	TGCGCCAGCAGCTGGGAGGGACAGGGGAACGGCTACACCTTC	CASSWEGQGNGYTF
TRBV5-4	-	-	TRBJ1-1	TGTGCCAGCAGCTTCTCAGCTGCGATGAACACTGAAGCTTTCTTT	CASSFSAAMNTEAFF
TRBV7-2	few	-	TRBJ2-7	TGTGCCAGCAGCTTAGTAGATAGGGGTGAGCAGTACTTC	CASSLVDRGEQYF
TRBV10-3	-	-	TRBJ1-3	TGTGCCATCAGTGAGTCGAGTTCGGGAGGAAACACCATATATTTT	CAISESSSGGNTIYF
TRBV25-1	few	-	TRBJ1-1	TGTGCCAGCAGTGAAAGGATGGGGCGGGAAGCTTTCTTT	CASSERMGREAFF
TRBV10-1	few	TRBD1	TRBJ1-1	TGCGCCAGCTCTAACAGGGGGCCGATCGGTGAAGCTTTCTTT	CASSNRGPIGEAFF
TRBV10-3	-	-	TRBJ2-7	TGTGCCATCGGGGGTGGGGGCACGCGGGAGCAGTACTTC	CAIGGGGTREQYF
TRBV19	few	-	TRBJ2-2	TGTGCCAGTAGAGTTGGCAGGGGTCCCGGGGAGCTGTTTTTT	CASRVGRGPGELFF
TRBV14	-	TRBD2	TRBJ2-7	TGTGCCAGCAGCCAAGTCGGGGGGGCCGAGCAGTACTTC	CASSQVGGAEQYF
TRBV4-3	-	-	TRBJ2-1	TGCGCCAGCAGCCAAGATGGGGGGACCTACAATGAGCAGTTCTTC	CASSQDGGTYNEQFF
TRBV7-2	-	TRBD2	TRBJ2-1	TGTGCCAGCAGCTTAAGCATGCGGGGGTACAATGAGCAGTTCTTC	CASSLSMRGYNEQFF
TRBV7-8	-	-	TRBJ1-1	TGTGCCAGCAGCTTAGACCGCAGGGACACTGAAGCTTTCTTT	CASSLDRRDTEAFF
TRBV4-1	once	-	TRBJ2-7	TGCGCCAGCAGCCAGTTAGGGGACCCGAGCTCCTACGAGCAGTACTTC	CASSQLGDPSSYEQYF
TRBV5-4	few	-	TRBJ1-1	TGTGCCAGCAGCTTGGATGGGACGAGCACTGAAGCTTTCTTT	CASSLDGTSTEAFF
TRBV6-5	-	-	TRBJ2-5	TGTGCCAGCAGTTATTCGGGGACCCAGTACTTC	CASSYSGTQYF
TRBV4-1	-	TRBD1	TRBJ1-1	TGCGCCAGCAGCCGAATCCAGGGGGGTTGGACTGAAGCTTTCTTT	CASSRIQGGWTEAFF
TRBV27	once	-	TRBJ1-6	TGTGCCAGCAGTTTAAAGGGCTCCTATAATTCACCCCTCCACTTT	CASSLKGSYNSPLHF
TRBV7-7	few	TRBD1	TRBJ2-5	TGTGCTAGCAGCAAACAGGGGACGGAGACCCAGTACTTC	CASSKQGTETQYF
TRBV5-8	-	-	TRBJ1-1	TGTGCCAGCAGCTTCCAGGGGGAAGCTTTCTTT	CASSFQGEAFF